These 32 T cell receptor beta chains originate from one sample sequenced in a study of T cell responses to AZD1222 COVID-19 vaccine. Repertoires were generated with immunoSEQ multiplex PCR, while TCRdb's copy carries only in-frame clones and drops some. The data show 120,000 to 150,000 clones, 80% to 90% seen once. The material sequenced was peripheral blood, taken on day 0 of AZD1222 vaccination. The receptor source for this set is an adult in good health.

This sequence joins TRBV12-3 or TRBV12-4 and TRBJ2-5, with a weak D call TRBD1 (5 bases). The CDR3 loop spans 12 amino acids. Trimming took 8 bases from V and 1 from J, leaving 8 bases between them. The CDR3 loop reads CASGQIQETQYF. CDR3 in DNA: TGTGCCAGCGGACAAATCCAAGAGACCCAGTACTTC.

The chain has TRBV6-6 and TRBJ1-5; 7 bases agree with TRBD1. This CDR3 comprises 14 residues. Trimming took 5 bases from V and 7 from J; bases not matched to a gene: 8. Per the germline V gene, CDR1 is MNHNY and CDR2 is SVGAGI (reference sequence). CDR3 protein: CASSATGARQPQHF. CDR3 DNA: TGTGCCAGCAGTGCTACAGGGGCGAGGCAGCCCCAGCATTTT.

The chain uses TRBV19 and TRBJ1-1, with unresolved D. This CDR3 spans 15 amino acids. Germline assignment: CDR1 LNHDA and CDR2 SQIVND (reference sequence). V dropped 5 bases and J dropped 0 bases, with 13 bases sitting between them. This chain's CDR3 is CASSLHSALNTEAFF. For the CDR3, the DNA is TGTGCCAGTAGTCTGCACTCCGCCCTGAACACTGAAGCTTTCTTT.

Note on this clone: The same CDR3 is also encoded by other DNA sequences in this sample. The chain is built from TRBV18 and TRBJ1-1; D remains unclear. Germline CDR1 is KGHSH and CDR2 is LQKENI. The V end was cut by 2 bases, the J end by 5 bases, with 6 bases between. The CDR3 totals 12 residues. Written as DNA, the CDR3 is TGTGCCAGCTCACCATCGAGTACTGAAGCTTTCTTT. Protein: CASSPSSTEAFF.

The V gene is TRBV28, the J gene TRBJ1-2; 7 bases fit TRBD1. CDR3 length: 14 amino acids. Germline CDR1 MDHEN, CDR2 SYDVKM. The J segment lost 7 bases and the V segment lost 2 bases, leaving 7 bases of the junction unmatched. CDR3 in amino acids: CASSLIDRVVGYTF. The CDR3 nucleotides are TGTGCCAGCAGTTTAATCGACAGGGTCGTTGGCTACACCTTC.

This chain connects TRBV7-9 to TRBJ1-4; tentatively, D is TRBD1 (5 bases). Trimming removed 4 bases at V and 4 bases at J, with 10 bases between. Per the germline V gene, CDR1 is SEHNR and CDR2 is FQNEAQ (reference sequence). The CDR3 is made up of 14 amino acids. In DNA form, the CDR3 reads TGTGCCAGCAGCTCCCGGGGCAATAATGAAAAACTGTTTTTT. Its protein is CASSSRGNNEKLFF.

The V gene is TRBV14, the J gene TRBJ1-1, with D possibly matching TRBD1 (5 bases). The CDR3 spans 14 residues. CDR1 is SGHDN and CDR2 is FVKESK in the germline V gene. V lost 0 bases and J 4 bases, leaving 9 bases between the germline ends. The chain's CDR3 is CASSQDTGGTEAFF. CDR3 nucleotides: TGTGCCAGCAGCCAAGATACGGGGGGCACTGAAGCTTTCTTT. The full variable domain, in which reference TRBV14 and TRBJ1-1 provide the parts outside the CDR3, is EAGVTQFPSHSVIEKGQTVTLRCDPISGHDNLYWYRRVMGKEIKFLLHFVKESKQDESGMPNNRFLAERTGGTYSTLKVQPAELEDSGVYFCASSQDTGGTEAFFGQGTRLTVV.

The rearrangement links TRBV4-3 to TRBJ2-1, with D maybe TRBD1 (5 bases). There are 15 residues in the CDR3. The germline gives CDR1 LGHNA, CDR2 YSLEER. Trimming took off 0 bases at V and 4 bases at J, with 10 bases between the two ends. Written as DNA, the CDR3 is TGCGCCAGCAGCCAAGATAAAACAGGTTACAATGAGCAGTTCTTC. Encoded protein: CASSQDKTGYNEQFF.

CDR3 sequence (DNA): TGTGCCACCAGTGATTTAACAGGGGGCAAAAATACGCAGTATTTT. It is translated as CATSDLTGGKNTQYF. This chain connects TRBV24-1 to TRBJ2-3; the match to TRBD1 covers 9 bases. CDR1 and CDR2 (germline): KGHDR, SFDVKD. CDR3 length equals 15 residues. Losses at the gene ends were 1 base for V and 7 bases for J; bases not matched to a gene: 5.

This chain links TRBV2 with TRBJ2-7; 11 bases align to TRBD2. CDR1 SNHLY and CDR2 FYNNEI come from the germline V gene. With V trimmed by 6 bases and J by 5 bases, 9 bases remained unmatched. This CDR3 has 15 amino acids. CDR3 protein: CASRVTSGSFNEQYF. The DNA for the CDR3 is TGTGCCAGCAGGGTCACTAGCGGGAGCTTCAACGAGCAGTACTTC.

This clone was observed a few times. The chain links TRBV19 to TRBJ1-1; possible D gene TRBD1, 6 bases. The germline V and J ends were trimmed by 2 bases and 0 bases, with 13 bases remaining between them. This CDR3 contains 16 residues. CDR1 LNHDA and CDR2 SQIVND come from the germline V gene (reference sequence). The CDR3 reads CASSISPDRMNTEAFF. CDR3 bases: TGTGCCAGTAGTATATCCCCGGACAGAATGAACACTGAAGCTTTCTTT.

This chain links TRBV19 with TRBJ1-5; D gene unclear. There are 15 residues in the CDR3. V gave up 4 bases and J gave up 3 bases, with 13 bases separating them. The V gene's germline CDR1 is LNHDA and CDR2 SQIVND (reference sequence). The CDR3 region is CASSNGQVYNQPQHF. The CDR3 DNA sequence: TGTGCCAGTAGTAACGGCCAGGTCTACAATCAGCCCCAGCATTTT.

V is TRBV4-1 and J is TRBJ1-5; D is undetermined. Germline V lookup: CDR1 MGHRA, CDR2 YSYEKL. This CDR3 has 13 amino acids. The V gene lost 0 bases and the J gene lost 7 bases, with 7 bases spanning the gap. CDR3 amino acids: CASSQESSQPQHF. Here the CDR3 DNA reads TGCGCCAGCAGCCAAGAGTCCAGCCAGCCCCAGCATTTT.

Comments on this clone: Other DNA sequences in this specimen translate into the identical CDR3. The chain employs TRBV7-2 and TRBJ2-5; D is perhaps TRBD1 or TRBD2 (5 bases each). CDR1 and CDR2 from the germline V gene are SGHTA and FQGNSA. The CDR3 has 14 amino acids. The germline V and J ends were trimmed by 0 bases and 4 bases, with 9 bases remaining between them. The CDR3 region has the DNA TGTGCCAGCAGCTTAGCAGGGGCGGGAGAGACCCAGTACTTC. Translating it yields CASSLAGAGETQYF.

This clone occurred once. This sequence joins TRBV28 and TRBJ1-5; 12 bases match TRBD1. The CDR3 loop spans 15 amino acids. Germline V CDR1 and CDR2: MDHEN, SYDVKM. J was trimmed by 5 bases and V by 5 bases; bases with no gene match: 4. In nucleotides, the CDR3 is TGTGCCAGCAGTGCATGGGACAGGGGGCATCAGCCCCAGCATTTT. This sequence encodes CASSAWDRGHQPQHF.

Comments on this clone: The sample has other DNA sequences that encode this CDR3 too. As DNA, the CDR3 is TGCGCCAGCAGCTTGGGGGGCGGAGAGACCCAGTACTTC. Its translation: CASSLGGGETQYF. This sequence joins TRBV5-1 and TRBJ2-5, with TRBD1 as a possible D gene (5 bases). Germline V gene sequence: CDR1 SGHRS, CDR2 YFSETQ. CDR3 length: 13 residues. The V end was cut by 0 bases, the J end by 4 bases, with 7 bases between. Looking up the rest from reference TRBV5-1 and TRBJ2-5 gives the full variable domain: KAGVTQTPRYLIKTRGQQVTLSCSPISGHRSVSWYQQTPGQGLQFLFEYFSETQRNKGNFPGRFSGRQFSNSRSEMNVSTLELGDSALYLCASSLGGGETQYFGPGTRLLVL.

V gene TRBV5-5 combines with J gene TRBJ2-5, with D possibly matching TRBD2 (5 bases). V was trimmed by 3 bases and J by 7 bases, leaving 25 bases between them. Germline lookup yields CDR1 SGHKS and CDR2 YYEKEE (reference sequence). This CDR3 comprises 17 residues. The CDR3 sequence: CASSSIPTRAPGLTQYF. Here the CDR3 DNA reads TGTGCCAGCAGCTCAATTCCTACTAGGGCACCCGGGTTGACCCAGTACTTC.

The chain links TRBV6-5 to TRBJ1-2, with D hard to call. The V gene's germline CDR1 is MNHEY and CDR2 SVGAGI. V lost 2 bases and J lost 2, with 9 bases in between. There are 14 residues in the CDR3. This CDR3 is CASSYAAANYGYTF. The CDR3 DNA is TGTGCCAGCAGTTACGCCGCAGCCAACTATGGCTACACCTTC.

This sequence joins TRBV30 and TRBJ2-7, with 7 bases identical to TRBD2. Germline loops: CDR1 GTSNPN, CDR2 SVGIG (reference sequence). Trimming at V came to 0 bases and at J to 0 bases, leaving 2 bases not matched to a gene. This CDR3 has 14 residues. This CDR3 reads CAWSVGGSSYEQYF. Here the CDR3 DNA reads TGTGCCTGGAGTGTGGGCGGGAGCTCCTACGAGCAGTACTTC.

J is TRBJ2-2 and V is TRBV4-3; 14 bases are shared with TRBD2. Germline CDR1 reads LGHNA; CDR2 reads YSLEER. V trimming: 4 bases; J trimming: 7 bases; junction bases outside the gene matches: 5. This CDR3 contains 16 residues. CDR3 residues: CASSLGLAGGVGELFF. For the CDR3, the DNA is TGCGCCAGCAGCCTCGGACTAGCGGGAGGTGTCGGGGAGCTGTTTTTT.

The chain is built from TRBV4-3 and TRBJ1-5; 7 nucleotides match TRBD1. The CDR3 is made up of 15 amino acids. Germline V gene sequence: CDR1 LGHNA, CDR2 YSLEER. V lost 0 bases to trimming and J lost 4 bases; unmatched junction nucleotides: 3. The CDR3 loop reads CASSQDLGQNQPQHF. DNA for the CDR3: TGCGCCAGCAGCCAAGATTTGGGACAGAATCAGCCCCAGCATTTT.

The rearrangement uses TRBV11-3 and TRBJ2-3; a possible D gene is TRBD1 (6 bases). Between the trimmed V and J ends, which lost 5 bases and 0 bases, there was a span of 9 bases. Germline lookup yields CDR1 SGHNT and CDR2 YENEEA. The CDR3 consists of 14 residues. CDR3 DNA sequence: TGTGCCAGCAGCCAAGGGGGTAGCACAGATACGCAGTATTTT. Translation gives CASSQGGSTDTQYF.

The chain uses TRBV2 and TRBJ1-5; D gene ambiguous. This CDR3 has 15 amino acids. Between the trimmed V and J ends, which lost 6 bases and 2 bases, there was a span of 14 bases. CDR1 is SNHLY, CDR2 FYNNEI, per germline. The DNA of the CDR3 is TGTGCCAGCAGCTTGTCGGCCCGGGGCAATCAGCCCCAGCATTTT. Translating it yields CASSLSARGNQPQHF.

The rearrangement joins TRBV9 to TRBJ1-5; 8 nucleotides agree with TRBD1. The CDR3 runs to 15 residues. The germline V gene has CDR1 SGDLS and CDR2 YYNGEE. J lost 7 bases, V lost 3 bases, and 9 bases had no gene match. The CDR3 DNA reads TGTGCCAGCAGCGGGCGGACAGGGTTCGAGCAGCCCCAGCATTTT. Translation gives CASSGRTGFEQPQHF.

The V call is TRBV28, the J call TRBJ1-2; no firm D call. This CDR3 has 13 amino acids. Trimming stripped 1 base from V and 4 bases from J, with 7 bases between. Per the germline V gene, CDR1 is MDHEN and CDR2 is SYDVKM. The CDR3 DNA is TGTGCCAGCAGTTTATCACAGATCTATGGCTACACCTTC. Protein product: CASSLSQIYGYTF.

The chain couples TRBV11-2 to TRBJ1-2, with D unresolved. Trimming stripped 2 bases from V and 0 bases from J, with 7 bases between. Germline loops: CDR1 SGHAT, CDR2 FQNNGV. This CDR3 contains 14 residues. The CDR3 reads CASSLNVTNYGYTF. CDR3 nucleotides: TGTGCCAGCAGCTTAAATGTTACTAACTATGGCTACACCTTC.

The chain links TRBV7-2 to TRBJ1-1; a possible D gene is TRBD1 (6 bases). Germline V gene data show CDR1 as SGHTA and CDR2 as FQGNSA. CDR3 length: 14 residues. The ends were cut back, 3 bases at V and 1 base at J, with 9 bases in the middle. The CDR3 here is CASSFGQPNTEAFF. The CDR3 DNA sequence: TGTGCCAGCAGCTTCGGACAGCCGAACACTGAAGCTTTCTTT. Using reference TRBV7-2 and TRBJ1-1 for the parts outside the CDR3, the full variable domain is GAGVSQSPSNKVTEKGKDVELRCDPISGHTALYWYRQSLGQGLEFLIYFQGNSAPDKSGLPSDRFSAERTGGSVSTLTIQRTQQEDSAVYLCASSFGQPNTEAFFGQGTRLTVV.

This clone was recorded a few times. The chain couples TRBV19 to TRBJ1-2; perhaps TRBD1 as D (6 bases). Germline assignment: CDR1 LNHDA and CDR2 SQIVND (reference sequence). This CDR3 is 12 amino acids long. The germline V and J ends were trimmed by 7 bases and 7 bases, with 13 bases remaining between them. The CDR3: CASKGGLRGYTF. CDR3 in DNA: TGTGCCAGTAAGGGGGGTCTTCGTGGCTACACCTTC. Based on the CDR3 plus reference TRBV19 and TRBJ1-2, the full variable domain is DGGITQSPKYLFRKEGQNVTLSCEQNLNHDAMYWYRQDPGQGLRLIYYSQIVNDFQKGDIAEGYSVSREKKESFPLTVTSAQKNPTAFYLCASKGGLRGYTFGSGTRLTVV.

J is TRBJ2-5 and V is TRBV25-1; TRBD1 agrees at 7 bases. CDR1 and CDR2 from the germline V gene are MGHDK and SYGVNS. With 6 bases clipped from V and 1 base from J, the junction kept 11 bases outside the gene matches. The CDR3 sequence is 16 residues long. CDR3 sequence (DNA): TGTGCCAGCAGCCCAACCCCGGGACAGCGCCAAGAGACCCAGTACTTC. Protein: CASSPTPGQRQETQYF.

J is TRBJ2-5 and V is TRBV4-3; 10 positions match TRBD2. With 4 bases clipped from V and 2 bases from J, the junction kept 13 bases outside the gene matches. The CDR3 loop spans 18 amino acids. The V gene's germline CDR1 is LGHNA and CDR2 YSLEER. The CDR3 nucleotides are TGCGCCAGCAGCCGAGGACTAAGTACTAGCGGGGATCAAGAGACCCAGTACTTC. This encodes CASSRGLSTSGDQETQYF.

CDR3 region: CASSLMGLASTDTQYF. CDR3 sequence (DNA): TGTGCCAGCAGCCTAATGGGACTAGCATCCACAGATACGCAGTATTTT. The chain recombines TRBV7-3 with TRBJ2-3; 9 nucleotides line up with TRBD2. Germline V CDR1 and CDR2: SGHTA, FQGTGA. The CDR3 is made up of 16 amino acids. V lost 5 bases and J lost 2; bases outside the gene matches: 8.

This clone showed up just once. The CDR3 protein is CASSYSAGRGTEAFF. The CDR3 coding sequence is TGTGCCAGCAGTTACTCCGCGGGCAGGGGGACTGAAGCTTTCTTT. The chain employs TRBV6-2 or TRBV6-3 and TRBJ1-1; 7 bases line up with TRBD1. This CDR3 is built from 15 residues. Germline-derived CDR1 and CDR2 are MNHEY and SVGEGT. Germline trimming cut 0 bases from V and 5 bases from J; bases unmatched to any gene: 6.